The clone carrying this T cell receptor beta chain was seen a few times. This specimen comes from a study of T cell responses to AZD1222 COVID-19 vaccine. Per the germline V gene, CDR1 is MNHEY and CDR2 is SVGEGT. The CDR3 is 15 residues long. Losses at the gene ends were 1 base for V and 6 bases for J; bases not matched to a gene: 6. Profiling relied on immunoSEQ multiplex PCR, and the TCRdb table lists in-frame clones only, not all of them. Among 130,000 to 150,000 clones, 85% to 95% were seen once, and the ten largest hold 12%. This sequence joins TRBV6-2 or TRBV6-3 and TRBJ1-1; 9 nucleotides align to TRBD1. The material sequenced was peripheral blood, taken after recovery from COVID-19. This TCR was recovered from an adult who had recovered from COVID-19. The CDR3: CASSYYLTGGSEAFF. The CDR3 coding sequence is TGTGCCAGCAGTTACTACCTAACAGGGGGCTCTGAAGCTTTCTTT.